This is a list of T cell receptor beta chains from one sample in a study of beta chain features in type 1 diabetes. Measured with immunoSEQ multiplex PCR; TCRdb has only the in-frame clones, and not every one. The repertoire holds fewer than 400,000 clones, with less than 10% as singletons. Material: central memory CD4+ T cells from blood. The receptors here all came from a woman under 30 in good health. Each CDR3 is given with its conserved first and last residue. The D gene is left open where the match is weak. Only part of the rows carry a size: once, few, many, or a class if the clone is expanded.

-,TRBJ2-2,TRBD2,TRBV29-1,CSVKPSGRTTGELFF,TGCAGCGTTAAACCTAGCGGGAGGACAACCGGGGAGCTGTTTTTT
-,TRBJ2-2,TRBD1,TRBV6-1,CASTLRGTDRPSF,TGTGCCAGCACCCTTCGTGGGACAGACCGGCCGTCCTTT
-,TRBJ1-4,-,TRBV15,CATSGQQGFNEKLFF,TGTGCCACCAGCGGACAGCAGGGCTTTAATGAAAAACTGTTTTTT
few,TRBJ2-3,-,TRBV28,CASSHALTDTQYF,TGTGCCAGCAGCCACGCGCTCACAGATACGCAGTATTTT
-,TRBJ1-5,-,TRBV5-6,CASSRWGNQPQHF,TGTGCCAGCAGCCGCTGGGGAAATCAGCCCCAGCATTTT
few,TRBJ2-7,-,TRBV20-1,CSAAQGNEQYF,TGCAGTGCCGCTCAGGGTAACGAGCAGTACTTC
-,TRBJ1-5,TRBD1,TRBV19,CAASGTGGNQPQHF,TGTGCCGCTTCTGGGACAGGGGGTAATCAGCCCCAGCATTTT
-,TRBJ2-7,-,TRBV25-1,CASTEGGPYEQYF,TGTGCCAGCACCGAGGGGGGGCCCTACGAGCAGTACTTC
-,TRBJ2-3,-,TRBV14,CASSPTTDTQYF,TGTGCCAGCAGCCCTACCACAGATACGCAGTATTTT
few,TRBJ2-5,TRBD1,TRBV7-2,CASSPSGGQAGTQYF,TGTGCCAGCAGCCCATCAGGGGGACAGGCCGGGACCCAGTACTTC
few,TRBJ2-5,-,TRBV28,CASNGQRETQYF,TGTGCCAGCAACGGACAGAGGGAGACCCAGTACTTC
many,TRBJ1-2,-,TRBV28,CASSPLSLGAGYTF,TGTGCCAGCAGTCCCTTATCCCTCGGAGCGGGCTACACCTTC
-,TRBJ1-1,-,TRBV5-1,CASSSSNNKNTEAFF,TGCGCCAGCAGCTCAAGCAATAACAAGAACACTGAAGCTTTCTTT
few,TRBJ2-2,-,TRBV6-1,CASSGPYTGELFF,TGTGCCAGCAGCGGACCCTACACCGGGGAGCTGTTTTTT
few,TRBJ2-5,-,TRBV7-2,CASSLPGKETQYF,TGTGCCAGCAGCTTACCGGGGAAAGAGACCCAGTACTTC
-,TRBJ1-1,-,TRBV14,CASSQPRAFF,TGTGCCAGCAGCCAGCCGCGGGCTTTCTTT
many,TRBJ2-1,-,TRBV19,CASRSRGGEQFF,TGTGCCAGTAGATCCCGGGGAGGTGAGCAGTTCTTC
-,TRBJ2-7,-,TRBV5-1,CASSLVGSSYEQYF,TGCGCCAGCAGCTTGGTAGGCAGCTCCTACGAGCAGTACTTC
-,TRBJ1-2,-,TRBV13,CASSFGRGYYGYTF,TGTGCCAGCAGCTTTGGCAGGGGATACTATGGCTACACCTTC
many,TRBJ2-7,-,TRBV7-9,CASSLDRNYEQYF,TGTGCCAGCAGCTTAGACAGGAACTACGAGCAGTACTTC
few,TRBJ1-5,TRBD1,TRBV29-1,CSVTGGSNQPQHF,TGCAGCGTTACAGGGGGGAGCAATCAGCCCCAGCATTTT
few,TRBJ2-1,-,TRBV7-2,CASSEGSGSSYNEQFF,TGTGCCAGCAGCGAAGGGTCCGGGAGCTCCTACAATGAGCAGTTCTTC
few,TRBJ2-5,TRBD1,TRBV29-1,CSARDRNLETQYF,TGCAGTGCTCGGGACAGGAATTTAGAGACCCAGTACTTC
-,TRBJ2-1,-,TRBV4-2,CASSLSGQAYNEQFF,TGTGCCAGCAGCCTTAGCGGCCAAGCCTACAATGAGCAGTTCTTC
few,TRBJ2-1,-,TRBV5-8,CASSLGWTAYNEQFF,TGTGCCAGCAGCTTGGGCTGGACAGCCTACAATGAGCAGTTCTTC
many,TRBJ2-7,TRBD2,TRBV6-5,CASSGTSGYEQYF,TGTGCCAGCAGTGGGACTAGCGGATACGAGCAGTACTTC
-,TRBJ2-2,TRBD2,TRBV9,CASSVGLAGVAGELFF,TGTGCCAGCAGCGTCGGACTAGCGGGAGTGGCCGGGGAGCTGTTTTTT
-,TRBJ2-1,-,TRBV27,CASSLIGVAYNEQFF,TGTGCCAGCAGTTTAATAGGGGTCGCCTACAATGAGCAGTTCTTC
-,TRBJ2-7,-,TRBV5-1,CASSLIPGGTYEQYF,TGCGCCAGCAGCTTGATCCCTGGCGGAACCTACGAGCAGTACTTC
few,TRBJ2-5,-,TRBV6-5,CASTSGVRETQYF,TGTGCCAGCACTTCAGGGGTACGGGAGACCCAGTACTTC
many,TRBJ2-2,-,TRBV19,CASRGRSTGELFF,TGTGCCAGTAGAGGCCGGTCAACCGGGGAGCTGTTTTTT
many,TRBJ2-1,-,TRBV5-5,CASSLFIGGNEQFF,TGTGCCAGCAGCTTGTTTATTGGGGGCAATGAGCAGTTCTTC
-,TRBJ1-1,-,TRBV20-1,CSAEGVAEAFF,TGCAGTGCAGAGGGGGTGGCTGAAGCTTTCTTT
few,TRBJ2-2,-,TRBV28,CASSLGGTTGELFF,TGTGCCAGCAGTTTAGGGGGGACCACCGGGGAGCTGTTTTTT
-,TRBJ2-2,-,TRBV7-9,CASSLQDNTGELFF,TGTGCCAGCAGTTTACAGGATAACACCGGGGAGCTGTTTTTT
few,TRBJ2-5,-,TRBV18,CASSPPAGGETQYF,TGTGCCAGCTCACCACCGGCCGGCGGAGAGACCCAGTACTTC
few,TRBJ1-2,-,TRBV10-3,CASSPGGSQGGYTF,TGTGCCAGCAGCCCCGGCGGATCCCAGGGGGGCTACACCTTC
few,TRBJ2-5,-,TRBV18,CASSPPTGQETQYF,TGTGCCAGCTCACCCCCGACAGGTCAAGAGACCCAGTACTTC
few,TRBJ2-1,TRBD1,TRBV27,CASSRSTLRQGEAEQFF,TGTGCCAGCAGTCGATCCACCCTCCGACAGGGTGAGGCTGAGCAGTTCTTC
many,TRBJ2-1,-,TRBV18,CASSPAYNEQFF,TGTGCCAGCTCACCGGCTTACAATGAGCAGTTCTTC
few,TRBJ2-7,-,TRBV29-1,CSVEMAGRYEQYF,TGCAGCGTTGAAATGGCGGGACGCTACGAGCAGTACTTC
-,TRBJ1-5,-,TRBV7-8,CASSPPPDSNQPQHF,TGTGCCAGCAGCCCGCCCCCCGATAGCAATCAGCCCCAGCATTTT
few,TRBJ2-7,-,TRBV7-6,CASSSAAGNNPYEQYF,TGTGCCAGCAGCTCTGCGGCCGGGAACAACCCCTACGAGCAGTACTTC
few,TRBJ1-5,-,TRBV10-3,CAISDPRDQPQHF,TGTGCCATCAGCGATCCAAGGGATCAGCCCCAGCATTTT
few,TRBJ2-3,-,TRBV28,CASSLTSVHGDTQYF,TGTGCCAGCAGTTTAACGAGCGTCCACGGTGATACGCAGTATTTT
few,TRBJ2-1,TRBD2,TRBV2,CASRTGTSVATQFF,TGTGCCAGCAGGACCGGGACTAGTGTAGCGACTCAGTTCTTC
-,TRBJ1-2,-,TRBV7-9,CASSLTIQGAPNYGYTF,TGTGCCAGCAGCTTAACCATCCAGGGAGCGCCTAACTATGGCTACACCTTC
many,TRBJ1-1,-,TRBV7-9,CASSPQQGTAEAFF,TGTGCCAGCAGCCCCCAGCAGGGGACGGCTGAAGCTTTCTTT
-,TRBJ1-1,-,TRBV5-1,CASSQMLGVNTEAFF,TGCGCCAGCAGCCAAATGTTGGGGGTGAACACTGAAGCTTTCTTT
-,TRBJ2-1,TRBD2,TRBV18,CASSPEFVGGPYNEQFF,TGTGCCAGCTCACCTGAGTTCGTGGGAGGGCCTTACAATGAGCAGTTCTTC
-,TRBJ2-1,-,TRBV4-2,CASSQGRGVEQFF,TGTGCCAGCAGCCAAGGGCGGGGTGTTGAGCAGTTCTTC
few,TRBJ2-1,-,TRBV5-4,CASSSMTGDNEQFF,TGTGCCAGCAGCTCGATGACTGGGGACAATGAGCAGTTCTTC
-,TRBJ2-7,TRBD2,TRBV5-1,CASSLLAESYEQYF,TGCGCCAGCAGCTTACTAGCGGAGTCCTACGAGCAGTACTTC
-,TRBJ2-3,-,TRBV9,CASSAPSPGVTQYF,TGTGCCAGCAGCGCCCCCTCACCGGGAGTTACGCAGTATTTT
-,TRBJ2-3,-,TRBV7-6,CASSHKLGDTQYF,TGTGCCAGCAGCCACAAGCTGGGAGATACGCAGTATTTT